The 7 T cell receptor beta chains in this list originate from one sample, sequenced in a study of blood T cell repertoires in COVID-19. Data came from immunoSEQ multiplex PCR; TCRdb stores just in-frame clones and leaves some out. This repertoire shows 150,000 to 200,000 clones, 86% found once; its top ten account for under 25%. Input material: peripheral blood. These receptors all come from a man aged 70-80 years with active or convalescent COVID-19.

This clone came up a few times. The rearrangement uses TRBV29-1 and TRBJ1-1; 8 nucleotides align to TRBD1. This CDR3 is 14 amino acids long. Trimming at V came to 3 bases and at J to 2 bases, leaving 5 bases not matched to a gene. Germline values: CDR1 SQVTM, CDR2 ANQGSEA. The CDR3 sequence: CSVDPGQGNTEAFF. The CDR3 DNA reads TGCAGCGTTGACCCCGGACAGGGCAACACTGAAGCTTTCTTT.

This clone appeared a single time. The chain links TRBV5-1 to TRBJ1-2; perhaps TRBD1 as D (6 bases). Trimming took off 6 bases at V and 8 bases at J, with 17 bases between the two ends. Germline CDR1 SGHRS, CDR2 YFSETQ. CDR3 length: 13 amino acids. CDR3 sequence: CASTSSGGRGYTF. The CDR3 DNA reads as TGCGCCAGCACCTCCTCGGGGGGGCGCGGCTACACCTTC. Complete variable domain (other parts from reference TRBV5-1 and TRBJ1-2): KAGVTQTPRYLIKTRGQQVTLSCSPISGHRSVSWYQQTPGQGLQFLFEYFSETQRNKGNFPGRFSGRQFSNSRSEMNVSTLELGDSALYLCASTSSGGRGYTFGSGTRLTVV.

The chain couples TRBV18 to TRBJ1-5, with D uncertain. V was clipped by 1 base and J by 6 bases, with 16 bases between them. CDR3 length: 16 amino acids. Germline values: CDR1 KGHSH, CDR2 LQKENI. Written as DNA, the CDR3 is TGTGCCAGCTCACCACAGAGAGGGAGTGGGCCTCAGCCCCAGCATTTT. Its protein is CASSPQRGSGPQPQHF.

The rearrangement links TRBV9 to TRBJ2-6; the match to TRBD1 covers 8 bases. This CDR3 comprises 15 residues. After removal of 3 bases from V and 2 bases from J, the junction contained 1 base not matched to a gene. The V gene's germline CDR1 is SGDLS and CDR2 YYNGEE. The CDR3 here is CASSEQGAGANVLTF. CDR3 nucleotides: TGTGCCAGCAGCGAACAGGGGGCTGGGGCCAACGTCCTGACTTTC.

V gene TRBV6-5 combines with J gene TRBJ1-1; D uncertain. The CDR3 is made up of 12 amino acids. Germline-derived CDR1 and CDR2 are MNHEY and SVGAGI. V lost 6 bases and J 9 bases, leaving 14 bases between the germline ends. The chain's CDR3 is CASRASSEQAFF. As DNA, the CDR3 is TGTGCCAGCAGAGCGAGCAGCGAACAAGCTTTCTTT.

The rearrangement links TRBV11-2 to TRBJ2-5; no clear D gene. The CDR3 spans 15 residues. Germline V CDR1 and CDR2: SGHAT, FQNNGV. V was pared by 1 base and J by 4 bases, with 13 bases between. CDR3 loop: CASSLARPLAETQYF. CDR3 bases: TGTGCCAGCAGCTTAGCCAGGCCCCTGGCAGAGACCCAGTACTTC.

This chain joins TRBV18 and TRBJ2-5, with D perhaps matching TRBD2 (6 bases). There are 12 residues in the CDR3. V was clipped by 6 bases and J by 5 bases, with 10 bases between them. Germline CDR1 is KGHSH and CDR2 is LQKENI. CDR3 amino acids: CASSEGRETQYF. The DNA of the CDR3 is TGTGCCAGCTCGGAGGGCCGGGAGACCCAGTACTTC.